This T cell receptor beta chain was recorded in a study of T cells in Graves' hyperthyroidism and ophthalmopathy. This clonotype has ten or more counts. The CDR3 runs 12 residues. V shed 0 bases and J shed 4 bases, with 4 bases lying between them. Looked up from germline, CDR1 is SQVTM and CDR2 is ANQGSEA. A patient was excluded if there was uncontrolled infection, other autoimmune disease, pregnancy or lactation. Each diagnosis was grounded in clinical symptoms, serum thyroxine and TRAb, thyroid ultrasound, and orbital computed tomography. TCR beta CDR3 region amplification was performed from RNA transcripts. The TCR CDR3 was amplified in a first-round RT-PCR using the HTBI primer set. Using its own MiXCR run on the multiplex PCR reads, TCRdb lists one record per CDR3 protein. The sample lists some 550,000 distinct CDR3 sequences; around 21% were seen once.

Sequenced sample: blood. The source of this sequence is a man between 18 and 29 years old with Graves' hyperthyroidism. V and J are TRBV29-1 and TRBJ1-5, with no clear D. CDR3 DNA sequence: TGCAGCGTTGAAGAGGGGAATCAGCCCCAGCATTTT. This sequence encodes CSVEEGNQPQHF.